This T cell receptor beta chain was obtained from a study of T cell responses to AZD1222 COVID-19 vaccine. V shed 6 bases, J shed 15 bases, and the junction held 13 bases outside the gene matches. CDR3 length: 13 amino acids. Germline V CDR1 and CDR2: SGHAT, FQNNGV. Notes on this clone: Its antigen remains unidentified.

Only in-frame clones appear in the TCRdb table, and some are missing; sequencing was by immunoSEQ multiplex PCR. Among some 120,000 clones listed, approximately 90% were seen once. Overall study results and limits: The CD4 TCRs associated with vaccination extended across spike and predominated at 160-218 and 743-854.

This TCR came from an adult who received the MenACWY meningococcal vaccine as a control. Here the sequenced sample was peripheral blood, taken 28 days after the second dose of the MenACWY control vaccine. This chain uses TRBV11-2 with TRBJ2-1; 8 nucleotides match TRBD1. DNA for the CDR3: TGTGCCAGCAGACGCTTGGGACAGGTCGCGCCGTTCTTC. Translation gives CASRRLGQVAPFF.